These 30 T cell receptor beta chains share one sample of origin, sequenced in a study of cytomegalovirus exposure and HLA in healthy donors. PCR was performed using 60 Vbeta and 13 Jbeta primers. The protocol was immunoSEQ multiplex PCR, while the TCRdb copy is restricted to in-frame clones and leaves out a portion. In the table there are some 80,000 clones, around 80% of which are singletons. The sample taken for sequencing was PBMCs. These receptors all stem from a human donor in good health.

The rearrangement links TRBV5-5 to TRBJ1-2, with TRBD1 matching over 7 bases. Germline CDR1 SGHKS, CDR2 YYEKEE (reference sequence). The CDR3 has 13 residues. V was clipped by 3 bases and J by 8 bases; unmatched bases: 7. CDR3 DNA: TGTGCCAGCAGCTCCACAGGGGCGCAGGGCTACACCTTC. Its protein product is CASSSTGAQGYTF.

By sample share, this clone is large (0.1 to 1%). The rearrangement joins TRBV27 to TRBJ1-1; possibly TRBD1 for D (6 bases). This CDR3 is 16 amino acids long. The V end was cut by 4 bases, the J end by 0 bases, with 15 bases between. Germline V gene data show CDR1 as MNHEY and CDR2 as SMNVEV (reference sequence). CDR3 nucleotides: TGTGCCAGCAGTTCTTATCGACAGGATTTGAACACTGAAGCTTTCTTT. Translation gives CASSSYRQDLNTEAFF.

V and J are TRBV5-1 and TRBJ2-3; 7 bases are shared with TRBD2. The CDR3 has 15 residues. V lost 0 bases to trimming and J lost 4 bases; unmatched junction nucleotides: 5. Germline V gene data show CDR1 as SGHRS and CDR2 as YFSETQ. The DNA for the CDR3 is TGCGCCAGCAGCTTGGGAGCGGGATTGGCAGATACGCAGTATTTT. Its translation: CASSLGAGLADTQYF.

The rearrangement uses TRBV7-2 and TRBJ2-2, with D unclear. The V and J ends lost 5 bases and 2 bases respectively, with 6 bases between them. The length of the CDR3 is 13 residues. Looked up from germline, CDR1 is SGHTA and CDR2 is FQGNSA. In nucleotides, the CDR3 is TGTGCCAGCAGCGCAGTTAACACCGGGGAGCTGTTTTTT. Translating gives CASSAVNTGELFF.

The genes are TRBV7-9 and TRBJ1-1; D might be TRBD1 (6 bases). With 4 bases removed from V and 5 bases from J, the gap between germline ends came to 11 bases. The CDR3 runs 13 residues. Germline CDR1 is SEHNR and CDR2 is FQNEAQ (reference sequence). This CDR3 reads CASSSTGQTEAFF. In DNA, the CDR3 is TGTGCCAGCAGCTCTACAGGGCAGACTGAAGCTTTCTTT.

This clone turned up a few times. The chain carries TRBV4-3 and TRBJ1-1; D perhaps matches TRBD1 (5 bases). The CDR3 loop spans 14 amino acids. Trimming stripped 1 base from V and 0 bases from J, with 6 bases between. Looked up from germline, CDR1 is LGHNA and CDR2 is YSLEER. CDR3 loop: CASSQGQMNTEAFF. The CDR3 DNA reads TGCGCCAGCAGCCAAGGACAGATGAACACTGAAGCTTTCTTT.

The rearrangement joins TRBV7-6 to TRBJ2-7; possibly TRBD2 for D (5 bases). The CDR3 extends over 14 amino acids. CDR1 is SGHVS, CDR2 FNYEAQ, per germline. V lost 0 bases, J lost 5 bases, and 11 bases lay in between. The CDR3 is CASSLASRGDEQYF. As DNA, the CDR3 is TGTGCCAGCAGCTTAGCGTCTCGGGGTGACGAGCAGTACTTC.

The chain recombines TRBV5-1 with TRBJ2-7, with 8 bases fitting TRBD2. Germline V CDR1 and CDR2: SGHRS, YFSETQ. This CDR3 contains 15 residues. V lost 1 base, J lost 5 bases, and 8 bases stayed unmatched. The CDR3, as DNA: TGCGCCAGCAGCTTGTACGGGGGGGCAGTCGACGAGCAGTACTTC. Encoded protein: CASSLYGGAVDEQYF.

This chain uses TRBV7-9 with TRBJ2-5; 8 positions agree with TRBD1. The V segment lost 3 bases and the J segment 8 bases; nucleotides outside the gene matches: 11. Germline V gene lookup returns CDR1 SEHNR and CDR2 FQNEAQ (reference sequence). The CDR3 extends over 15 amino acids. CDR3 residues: CASSLLGQVVGTQYF. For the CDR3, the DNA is TGTGCCAGCAGCTTGTTGGGACAGGTCGTCGGAACCCAGTACTTC.

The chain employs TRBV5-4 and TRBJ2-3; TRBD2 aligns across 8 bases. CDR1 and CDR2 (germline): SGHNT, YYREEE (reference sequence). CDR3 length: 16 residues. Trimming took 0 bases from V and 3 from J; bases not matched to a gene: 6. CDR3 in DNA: TGTGCCAGCAGCTTGGGAGTAGCGGGGATAACAGATACGCAGTATTTT. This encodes CASSLGVAGITDTQYF.

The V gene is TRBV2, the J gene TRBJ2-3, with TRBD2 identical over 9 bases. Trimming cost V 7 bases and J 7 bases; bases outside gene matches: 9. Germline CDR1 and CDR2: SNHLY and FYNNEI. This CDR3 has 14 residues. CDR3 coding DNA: TGTGCCAGCAACTCCCTAGCGGGGCGAAATACGCAGTATTTT. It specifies CASNSLAGRNTQYF. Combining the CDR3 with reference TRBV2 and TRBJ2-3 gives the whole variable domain EPEVTQTPSHQVTQMGQEVILRCVPISNHLYFYWYRQILGQKVEFLVSFYNNEISEKSEIFDDQFSVERPDGSNFTLKIRSTKLEDSAMYFCASNSLAGRNTQYFGPGTRLTVL.

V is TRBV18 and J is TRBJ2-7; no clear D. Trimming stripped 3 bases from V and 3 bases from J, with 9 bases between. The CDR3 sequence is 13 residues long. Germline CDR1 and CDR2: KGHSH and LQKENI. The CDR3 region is CASSPPSGYEQYF. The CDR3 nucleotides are TGTGCCAGCTCACCGCCCTCGGGCTACGAGCAGTACTTC.

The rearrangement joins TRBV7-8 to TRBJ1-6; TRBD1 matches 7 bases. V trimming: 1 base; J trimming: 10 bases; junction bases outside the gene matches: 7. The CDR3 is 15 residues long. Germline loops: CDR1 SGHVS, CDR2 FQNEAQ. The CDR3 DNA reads TGTGCCAGCAGCTTAGTTTCAGGGGGAGGATCACCCCTCCACTTT. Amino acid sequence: CASSLVSGGGSPLHF.

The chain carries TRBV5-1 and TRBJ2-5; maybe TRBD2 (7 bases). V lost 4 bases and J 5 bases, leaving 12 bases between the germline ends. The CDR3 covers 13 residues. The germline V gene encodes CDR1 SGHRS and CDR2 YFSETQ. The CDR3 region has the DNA TGCGCCAGCAGCCGATGGGGGGGCGAGACCCAGTACTTC. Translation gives CASSRWGGETQYF.

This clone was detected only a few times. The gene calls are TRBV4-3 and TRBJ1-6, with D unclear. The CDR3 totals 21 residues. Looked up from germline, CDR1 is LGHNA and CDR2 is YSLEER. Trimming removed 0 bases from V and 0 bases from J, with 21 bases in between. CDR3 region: CASSQDSRPGSLSSYNSPLHF. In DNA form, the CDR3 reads TGCGCCAGCAGCCAAGATTCCAGACCAGGCTCCTTAAGCTCCTATAATTCACCCCTCCACTTT.

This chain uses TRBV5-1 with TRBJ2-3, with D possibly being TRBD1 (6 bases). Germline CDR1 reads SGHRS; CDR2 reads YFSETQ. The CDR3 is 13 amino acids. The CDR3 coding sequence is TGCGTCTCGGGTGACAGGAGCACAGATACGCAGTATTTT. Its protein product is CVSGDRSTDTQYF.

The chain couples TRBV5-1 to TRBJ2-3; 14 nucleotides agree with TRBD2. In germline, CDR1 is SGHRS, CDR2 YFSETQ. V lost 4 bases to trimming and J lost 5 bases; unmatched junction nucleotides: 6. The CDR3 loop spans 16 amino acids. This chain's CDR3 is CASSPTSGGAGDTQYF. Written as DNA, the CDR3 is TGCGCCAGCAGCCCGACTAGCGGGGGGGCAGGAGATACGCAGTATTTT.

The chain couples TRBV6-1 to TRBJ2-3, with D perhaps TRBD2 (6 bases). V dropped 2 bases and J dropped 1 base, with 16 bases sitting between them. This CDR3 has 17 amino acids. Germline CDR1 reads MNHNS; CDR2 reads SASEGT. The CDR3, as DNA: TGTGCCAGCAGTGAAAAGCCCCGGGGGTACGGCACAGATACGCAGTATTTT. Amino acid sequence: CASSEKPRGYGTDTQYF.

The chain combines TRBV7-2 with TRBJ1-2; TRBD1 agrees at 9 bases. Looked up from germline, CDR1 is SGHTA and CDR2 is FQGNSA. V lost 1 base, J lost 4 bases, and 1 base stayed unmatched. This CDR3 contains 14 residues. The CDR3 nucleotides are TGTGCCAGCAGCTTAGTGGGACAGGGCTATGGCTACACCTTC. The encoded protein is CASSLVGQGYGYTF.

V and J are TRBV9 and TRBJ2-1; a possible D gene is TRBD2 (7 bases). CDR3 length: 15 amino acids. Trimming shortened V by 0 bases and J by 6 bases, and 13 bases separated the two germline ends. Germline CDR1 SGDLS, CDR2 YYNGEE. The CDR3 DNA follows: TGTGCCAGCAGCGTAGCGGGGGGCGAAGGCAATGAGCAGTTCTTC. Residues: CASSVAGGEGNEQFF.

CDR3 in amino acids: CASSRDGGENTGELFF. For the CDR3, the DNA is TGCGCCAGCAGCCGCGACGGGGGTGAGAACACCGGGGAGCTGTTTTTT. The V and J genes are TRBV4-3 and TRBJ2-2, with D maybe TRBD2 (6 bases). Trimming removed 4 bases at V and 1 base at J, with 13 bases between. CDR1 is LGHNA, CDR2 YSLEER, per germline. This CDR3 is built from 16 residues.

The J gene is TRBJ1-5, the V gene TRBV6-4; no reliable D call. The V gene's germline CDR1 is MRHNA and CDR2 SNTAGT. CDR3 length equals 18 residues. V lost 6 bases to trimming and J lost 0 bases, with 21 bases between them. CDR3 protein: CASRVTSSEGHSNQPQHF. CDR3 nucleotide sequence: TGTGCCAGCAGGGTAACCTCCTCCGAGGGCCATAGCAATCAGCCCCAGCATTTT.

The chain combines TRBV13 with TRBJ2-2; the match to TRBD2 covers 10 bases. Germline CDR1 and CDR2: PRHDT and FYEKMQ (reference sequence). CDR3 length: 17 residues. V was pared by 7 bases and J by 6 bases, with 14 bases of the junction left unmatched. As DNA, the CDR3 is TGTGCCAGCACCATCAGGGGGGGACTAGCGTTTTCCGGGGAGCTGTTTTTT. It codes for CASTIRGGLAFSGELFF.

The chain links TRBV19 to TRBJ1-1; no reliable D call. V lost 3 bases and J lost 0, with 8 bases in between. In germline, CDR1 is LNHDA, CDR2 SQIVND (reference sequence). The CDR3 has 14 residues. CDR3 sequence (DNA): TGTGCCAGTAGTATCGGCGGCCTGAACACTGAAGCTTTCTTT. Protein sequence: CASSIGGLNTEAFF.

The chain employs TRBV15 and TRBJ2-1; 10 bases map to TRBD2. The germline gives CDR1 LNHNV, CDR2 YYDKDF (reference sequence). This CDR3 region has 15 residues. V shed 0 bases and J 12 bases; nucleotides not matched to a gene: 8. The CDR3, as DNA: TGTGCCACCAGCAGAGATGGGTCTAGCGGGGGTAGGCAGTTCTTC. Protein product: CATSRDGSSGGRQFF.

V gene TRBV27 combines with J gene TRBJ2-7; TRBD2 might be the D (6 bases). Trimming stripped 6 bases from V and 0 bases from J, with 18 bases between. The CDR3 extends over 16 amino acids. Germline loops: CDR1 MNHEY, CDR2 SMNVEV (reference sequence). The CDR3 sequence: CASRSSAGVISYEQYF. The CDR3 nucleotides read TGTGCCAGCAGATCCTCAGCGGGCGTGATCTCCTACGAGCAGTACTTC.

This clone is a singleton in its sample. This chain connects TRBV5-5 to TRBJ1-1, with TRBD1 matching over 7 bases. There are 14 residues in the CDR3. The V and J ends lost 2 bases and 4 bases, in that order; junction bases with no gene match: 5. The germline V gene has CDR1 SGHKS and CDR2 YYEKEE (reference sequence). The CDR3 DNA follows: TGTGCCAGCAGCTTAGGATCAGGGGGCACTGAAGCTTTCTTT. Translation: CASSLGSGGTEAFF.

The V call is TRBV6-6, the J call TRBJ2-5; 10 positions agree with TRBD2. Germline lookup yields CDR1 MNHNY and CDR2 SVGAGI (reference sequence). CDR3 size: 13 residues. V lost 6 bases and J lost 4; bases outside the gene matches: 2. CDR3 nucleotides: TGTGCCAGCAGGGCTAGCGGGGGAGAGACCCAGTACTTC. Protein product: CASRASGGETQYF.

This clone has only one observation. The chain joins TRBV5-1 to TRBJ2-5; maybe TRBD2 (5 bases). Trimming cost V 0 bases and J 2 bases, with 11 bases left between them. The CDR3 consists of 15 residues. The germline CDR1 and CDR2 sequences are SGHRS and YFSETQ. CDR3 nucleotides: TGCGCCAGCAGCTTGGCCGGTACTAGACAAGAGACCCAGTACTTC. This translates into CASSLAGTRQETQYF.

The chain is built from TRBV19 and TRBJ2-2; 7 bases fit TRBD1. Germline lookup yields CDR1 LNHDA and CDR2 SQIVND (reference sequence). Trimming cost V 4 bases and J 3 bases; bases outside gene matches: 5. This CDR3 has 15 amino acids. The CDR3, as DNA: TGTGCCAGTAGTAGGTGGACAGGATACACCGGGGAGCTGTTTTTT. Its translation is CASSRWTGYTGELFF.